What follows describes a single T cell receptor (beta chain). Antigen: not known. No treatment of any kind had been given to any patient before thyroid surgery. The data were taken from a study of metastatic and nonmetastatic thyroid tumors. TCRdb used MiXCR to call clones anew from the PCR reads. Of about 41,000 clones listed, around 24% are singletons. General study points: The study reportedly found significantly higher TCR beta diversity in malignant thyroid tumors than benign nodules, in blood and tumor.

The germline gives CDR1 GTSNPN, CDR2 SVGIG (reference sequence). V lost 8 bases and J lost 4, with 11 bases in between. CDR3 length: 12 amino acids. Source material: tumor tissue. This sequence was found in a female donor with papillary thyroid cancer or a benign thyroid nodule (not recorded which). Some clones in this sample may be carry-over from other donors' samples. The V call is TRBV30, the J call TRBJ2-2; possible D gene TRBD2, 5 bases. The CDR3 DNA sequence: TGTGCCGCCGGGGTGGGCACCGGGGAGCTGTTTTTT. Translating it yields CAAGVGTGELFF.